This T cell receptor beta chain originates from a study of blood T cell repertoires in COVID-19. Study information: The origin of the acute and convalescent COVID-19 samples was the United States, Italy and Spain. PBMCs, B-cell-depleted T cells, or T cells were the source of the cDNA or gDNA that made up the material.

Authors' analysis steps: It was from reference gene primer amplification that nucleated cell counts were estimated. Generated by immunoSEQ multiplex PCR, the TCRdb table keeps only in-frame clones and is missing some. That table is the source of V, J and clone size, and D and trimming were worked out from the DNA. This sample has under 200,000 clones, with around 90% found just once. Germline values: CDR1 LGHNA, CDR2 YSLEER. This CDR3 has 15 residues. V gave up 0 bases and J gave up 2 bases, with 10 bases separating them. What was sequenced was peripheral blood. This sequence was found in a man aged 50 to 60 with acute or convalescent COVID-19. The chain couples TRBV4-3 to TRBJ1-2, with D hard to call. The CDR3 loop reads CASSQDATRNYGYTF. The CDR3 DNA reads as TGCGCCAGCAGCCAAGATGCGACAAGGAACTATGGCTACACCTTC.